Below, 2 T cell receptor delta chains from the same sample are listed, as sequenced in a study of γδ T cells in repeated Plasmodium falciparum infection. TCRdb fed the multiplex PCR reads to CATT. Among over 90,000 delta-chain clones listed, more than 0.85% were seen once. Vgamma9/Vdelta2+ and Vdelta2-negative gammadelta T cells were flow-sorted from PBMC for bulk sequencing. Sequencing was performed on gamma-delta T cells from blood. The receptors shown here come from a pool of human donors (malaria-infected and uninfected, not separated).

In this sample, this clone turned up a few times. A far larger clone differs by one base, so this is likely a read error. It is unclear where the CDR3 begins or ends on the DNA, so no DNA is shown, and the CDR3 is as TCRdb lists it. Here the CDR3 reads CALGDNFLVGWGTHTDKLIF. For the V gene the call is TRDV1; the J gene has no call; whether TRDD3, the table's D call, matches the DNA was not checked. CDR1 TSWWSYY and CDR2 QGS come from the germline V gene. The CDR3 has 20 residues if both end residues are counted.

The table lists this clone with a few counts. A single base is all that separates this from a far larger clone, so a read error is likely. The same CDR3 also results from other DNA sequences found in this sample. V and J are TRDV1 and TRDJ2, with TRDD3 matching 11 bases. No J gene is reported in TCRdb; it was inferred here by comparing the DNA with germline. Per the germline V gene, CDR1 is TSWWSYY and CDR2 is QGS. Trimming cost V 3 bases and J 5 bases; bases outside gene matches: 14. The CDR3 sequence is 19 residues long. The CDR3 nucleotides read TGTGCTCTTGGGGATTATTCTTTCTGGGGGATACCAACTACAGCACAACTCTTCTTT. Protein product: CALGDYSFWGIPTTAQLFF.